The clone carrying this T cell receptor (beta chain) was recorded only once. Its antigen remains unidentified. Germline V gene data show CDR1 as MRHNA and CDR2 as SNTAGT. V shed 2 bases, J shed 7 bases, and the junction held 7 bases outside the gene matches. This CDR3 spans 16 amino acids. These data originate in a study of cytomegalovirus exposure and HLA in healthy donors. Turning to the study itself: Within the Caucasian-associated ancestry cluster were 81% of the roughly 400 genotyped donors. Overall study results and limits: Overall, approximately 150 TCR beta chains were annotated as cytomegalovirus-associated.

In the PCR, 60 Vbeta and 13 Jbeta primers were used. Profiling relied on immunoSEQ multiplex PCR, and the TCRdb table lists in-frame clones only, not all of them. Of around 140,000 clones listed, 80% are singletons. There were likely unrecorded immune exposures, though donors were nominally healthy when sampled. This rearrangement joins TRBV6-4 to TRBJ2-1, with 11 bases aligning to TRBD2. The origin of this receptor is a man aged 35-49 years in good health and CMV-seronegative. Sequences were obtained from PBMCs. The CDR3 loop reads CASSDELAGALNEQFF. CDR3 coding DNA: TGTGCCAGCAGTGACGAACTAGCGGGGGCTCTTAATGAGCAGTTCTTC.